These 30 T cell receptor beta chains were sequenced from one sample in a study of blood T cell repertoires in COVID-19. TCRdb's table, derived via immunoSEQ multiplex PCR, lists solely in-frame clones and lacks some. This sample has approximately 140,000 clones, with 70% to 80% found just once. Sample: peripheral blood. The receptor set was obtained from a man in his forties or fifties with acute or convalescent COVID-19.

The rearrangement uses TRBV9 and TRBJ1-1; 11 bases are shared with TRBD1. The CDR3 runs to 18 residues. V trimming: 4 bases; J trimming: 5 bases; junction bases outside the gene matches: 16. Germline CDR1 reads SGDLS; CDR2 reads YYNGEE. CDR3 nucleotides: TGTGCCAGCAGCCTAAATCCCTCCGGGACAGGGGGATGGACTGAAGCTTTCTTT. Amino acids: CASSLNPSGTGGWTEAFF.

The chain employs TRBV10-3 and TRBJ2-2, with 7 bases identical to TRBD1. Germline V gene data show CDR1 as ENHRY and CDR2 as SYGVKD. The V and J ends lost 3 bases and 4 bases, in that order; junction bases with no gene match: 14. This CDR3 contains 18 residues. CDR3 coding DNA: TGTGCCATCAGTGAAGGGAGTGGGCAGGGGGTTTCCACCGGGGAGCTGTTTTTT. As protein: CAISEGSGQGVSTGELFF.

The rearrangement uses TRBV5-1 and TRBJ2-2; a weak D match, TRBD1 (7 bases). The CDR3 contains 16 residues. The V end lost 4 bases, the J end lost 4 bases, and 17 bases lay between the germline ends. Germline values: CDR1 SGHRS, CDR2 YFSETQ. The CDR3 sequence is CASSGGTALSTGELFF. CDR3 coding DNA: TGCGCCAGCAGCGGCGGGACAGCCCTGAGCACCGGGGAGCTGTTTTTT. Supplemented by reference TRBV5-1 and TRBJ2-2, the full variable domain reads KAGVTQTPRYLIKTRGQQVTLSCSPISGHRSVSWYQQTPGQGLQFLFEYFSETQRNKGNFPGRFSGRQFSNSRSEMNVSTLELGDSALYLCASSGGTALSTGELFFGEGSRLTVL.

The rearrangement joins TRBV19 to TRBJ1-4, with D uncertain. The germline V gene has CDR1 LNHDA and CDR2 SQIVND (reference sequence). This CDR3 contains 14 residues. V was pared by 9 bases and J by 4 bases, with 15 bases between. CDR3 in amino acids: CASQRAGGNEKLFF. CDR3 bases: TGTGCCAGCCAGAGGGCAGGCGGTAATGAAAAACTGTTTTTT.

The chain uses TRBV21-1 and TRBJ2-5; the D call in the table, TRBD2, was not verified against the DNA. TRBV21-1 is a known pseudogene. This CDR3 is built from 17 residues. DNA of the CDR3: TGTGCCAGCAGCAAATCGGGGGGACTAGCGGGGAACGAGACCCAGTACTTC. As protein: CASSKSGGLAGNETQYF.

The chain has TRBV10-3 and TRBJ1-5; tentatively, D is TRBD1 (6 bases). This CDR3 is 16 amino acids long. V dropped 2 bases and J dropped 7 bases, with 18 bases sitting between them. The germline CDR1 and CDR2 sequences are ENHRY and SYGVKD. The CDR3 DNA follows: TGTGCCATCAGTGAGGCTCTTGGACAGATCGGCCAGCCCCAGCATTTT. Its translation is CAISEALGQIGQPQHF.

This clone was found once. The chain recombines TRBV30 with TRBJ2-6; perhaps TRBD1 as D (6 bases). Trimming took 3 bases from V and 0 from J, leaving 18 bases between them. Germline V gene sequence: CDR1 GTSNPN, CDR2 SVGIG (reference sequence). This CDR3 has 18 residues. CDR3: CAWSATRTAISGANVLTF. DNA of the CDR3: TGTGCCTGGAGCGCGACGAGGACAGCTATCTCTGGGGCCAACGTCCTGACTTTC.

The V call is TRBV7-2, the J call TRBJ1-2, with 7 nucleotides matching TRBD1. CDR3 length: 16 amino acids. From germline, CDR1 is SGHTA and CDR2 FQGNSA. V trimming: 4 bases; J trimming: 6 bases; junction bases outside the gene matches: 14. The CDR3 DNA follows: TGTGCCAGCAGCTCAATAAGGGGGCTTTCGATTGATGGCTACACCTTC. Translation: CASSSIRGLSIDGYTF.

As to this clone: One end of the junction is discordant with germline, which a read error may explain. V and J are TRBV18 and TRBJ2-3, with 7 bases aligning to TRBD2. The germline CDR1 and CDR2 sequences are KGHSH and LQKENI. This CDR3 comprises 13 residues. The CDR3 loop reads CASSPKTSLEQYF. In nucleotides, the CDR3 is TGTGCCAGCTCACCAAAGACTAGCCTGGAGCAGTACTTT. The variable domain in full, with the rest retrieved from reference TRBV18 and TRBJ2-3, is NAGVMQNPRHLVRRRGQEARLRCSPMKGHSHVYWYRQLPEEGLKFMVYLQKENIIDESGMPKERFSAEFPKEGPSILRIQQVVRGDSAAYFCASSPKTSLEQYFGPGTRLTVL.

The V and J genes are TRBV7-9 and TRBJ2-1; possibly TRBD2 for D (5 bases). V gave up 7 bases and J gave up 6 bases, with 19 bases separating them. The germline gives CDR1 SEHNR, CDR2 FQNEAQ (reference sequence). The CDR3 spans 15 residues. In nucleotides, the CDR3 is TGTGCCAGCACCCCGACGGGAACGAAAGGCAATGAGCAGTTCTTC. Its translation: CASTPTGTKGNEQFF.

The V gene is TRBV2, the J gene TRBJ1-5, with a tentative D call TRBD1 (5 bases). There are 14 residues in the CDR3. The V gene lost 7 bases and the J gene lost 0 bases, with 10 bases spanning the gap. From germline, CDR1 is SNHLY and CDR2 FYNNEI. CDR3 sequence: CASTLGVSNQPQHF. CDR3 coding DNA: TGTGCCAGCACGCTAGGGGTTAGCAATCAGCCCCAGCATTTT.

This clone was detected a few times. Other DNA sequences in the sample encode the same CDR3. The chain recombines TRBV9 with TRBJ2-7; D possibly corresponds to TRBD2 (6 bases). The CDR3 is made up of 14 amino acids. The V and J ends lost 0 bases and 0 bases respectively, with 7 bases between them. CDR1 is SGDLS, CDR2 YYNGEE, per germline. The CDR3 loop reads CASSVGGISYEQYF. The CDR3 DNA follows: TGTGCCAGCAGCGTAGGCGGGATCTCCTACGAGCAGTACTTC.

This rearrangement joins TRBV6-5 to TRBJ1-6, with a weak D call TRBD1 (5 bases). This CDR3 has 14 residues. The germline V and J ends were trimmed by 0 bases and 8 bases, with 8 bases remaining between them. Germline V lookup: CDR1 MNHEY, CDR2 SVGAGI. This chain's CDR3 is CASSYSGRDSPLHF. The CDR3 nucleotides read TGTGCCAGCAGTTACTCGGGCAGGGATTCACCCCTCCACTTT.

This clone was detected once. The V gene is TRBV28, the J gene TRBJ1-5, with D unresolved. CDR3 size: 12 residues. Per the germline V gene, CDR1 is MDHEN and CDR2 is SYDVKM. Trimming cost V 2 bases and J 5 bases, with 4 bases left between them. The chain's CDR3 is CASSLSDQPQHF. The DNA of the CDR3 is TGTGCCAGCAGTTTAAGCGATCAGCCCCAGCATTTT.

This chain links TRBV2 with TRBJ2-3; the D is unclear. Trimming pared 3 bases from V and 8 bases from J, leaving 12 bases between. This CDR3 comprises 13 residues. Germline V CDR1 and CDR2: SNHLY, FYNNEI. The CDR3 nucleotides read TGTGCCAGCAGTGAGGCGGTATTTGGTACGCAGTATTTT. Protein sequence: CASSEAVFGTQYF.

CDR3 sequence: CASSRDRQNYGYTF. Written as DNA, the CDR3 is TGTGCCAGCAGCCGGGACAGGCAAAACTATGGCTACACCTTC. The genes are TRBV5-6 and TRBJ1-2, with 8 bases lining up with TRBD1. CDR1 is SGHDT, CDR2 YYEEEE, per germline. The CDR3 runs 14 residues. J was trimmed by 2 bases and V by 4 bases; bases with no gene match: 4.

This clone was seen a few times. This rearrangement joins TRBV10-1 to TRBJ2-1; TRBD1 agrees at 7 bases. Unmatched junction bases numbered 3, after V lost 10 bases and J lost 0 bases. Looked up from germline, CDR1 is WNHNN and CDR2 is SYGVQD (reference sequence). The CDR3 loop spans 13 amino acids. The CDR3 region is CATGQASYNEQFF. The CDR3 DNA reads TGCGCCACCGGACAGGCCTCCTACAATGAGCAGTTCTTC.

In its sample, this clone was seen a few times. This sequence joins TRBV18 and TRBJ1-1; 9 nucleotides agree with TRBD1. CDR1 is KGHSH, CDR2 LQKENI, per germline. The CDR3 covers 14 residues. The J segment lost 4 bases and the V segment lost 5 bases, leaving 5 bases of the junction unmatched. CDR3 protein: CASSWDREVTEAFF. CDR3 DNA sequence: TGTGCCAGCTCATGGGACAGGGAGGTCACTGAAGCTTTCTTT. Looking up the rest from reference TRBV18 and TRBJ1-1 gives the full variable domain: NAGVMQNPRHLVRRRGQEARLRCSPMKGHSHVYWYRQLPEEGLKFMVYLQKENIIDESGMPKERFSAEFPKEGPSILRIQQVVRGDSAAYFCASSWDREVTEAFFGQGTRLTVV.

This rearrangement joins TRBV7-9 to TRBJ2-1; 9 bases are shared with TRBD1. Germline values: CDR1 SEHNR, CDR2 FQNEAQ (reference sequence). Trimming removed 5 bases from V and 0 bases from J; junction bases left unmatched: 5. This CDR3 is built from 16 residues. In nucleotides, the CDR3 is TGTGCCAGCAGCCGGGGACAGGGCAGCTCCTACAATGAGCAGTTCTTC. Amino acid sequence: CASSRGQGSSYNEQFF. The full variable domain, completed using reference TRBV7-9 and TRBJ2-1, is DTGVSQNPRHKITKRGQNVTFRCDPISEHNRLYWYRQTLGQGPEFLTYFQNEAQLEKSRLLSDRFSAERPKGSFSTLEIQRTEQGDSAMYLCASSRGQGSSYNEQFFGPGTRLTVL.

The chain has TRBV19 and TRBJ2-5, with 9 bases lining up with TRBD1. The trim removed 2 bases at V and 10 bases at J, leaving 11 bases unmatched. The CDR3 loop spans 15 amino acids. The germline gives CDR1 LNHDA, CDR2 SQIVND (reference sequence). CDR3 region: CASSITGGGQGGQYF. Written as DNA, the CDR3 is TGTGCCAGTAGTATAACCGGAGGGGGACAGGGAGGCCAGTACTTC.

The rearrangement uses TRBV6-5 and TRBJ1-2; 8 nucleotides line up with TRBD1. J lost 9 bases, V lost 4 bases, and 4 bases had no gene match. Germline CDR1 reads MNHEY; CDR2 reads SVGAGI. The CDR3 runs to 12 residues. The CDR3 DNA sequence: TGTGCCAGCAGTTGGACAGGGAGTAGCTACACCTTC. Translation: CASSWTGSSYTF.

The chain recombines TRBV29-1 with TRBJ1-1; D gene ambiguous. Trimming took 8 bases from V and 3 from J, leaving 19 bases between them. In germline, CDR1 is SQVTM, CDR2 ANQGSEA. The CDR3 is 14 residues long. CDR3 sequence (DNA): TGCAGCTCTTTGAGGAGCCAGTCGGACACTGAAGCTTTCTTT. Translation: CSSLRSQSDTEAFF.

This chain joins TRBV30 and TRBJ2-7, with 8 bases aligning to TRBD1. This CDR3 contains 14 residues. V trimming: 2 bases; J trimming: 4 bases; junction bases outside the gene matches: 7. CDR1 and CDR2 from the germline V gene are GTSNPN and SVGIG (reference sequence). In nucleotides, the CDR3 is TGTGCCTGGAGTCAACCAGGGGGCTGGTACGAGCAGTACTTC. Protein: CAWSQPGGWYEQYF.

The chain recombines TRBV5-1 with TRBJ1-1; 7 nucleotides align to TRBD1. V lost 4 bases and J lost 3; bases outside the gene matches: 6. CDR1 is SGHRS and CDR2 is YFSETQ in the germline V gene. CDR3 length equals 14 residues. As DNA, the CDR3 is TGCGCCAGCAGCCTGACAGGGATGGACACTGAAGCTTTCTTT. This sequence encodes CASSLTGMDTEAFF. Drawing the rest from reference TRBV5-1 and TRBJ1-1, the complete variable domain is KAGVTQTPRYLIKTRGQQVTLSCSPISGHRSVSWYQQTPGQGLQFLFEYFSETQRNKGNFPGRFSGRQFSNSRSEMNVSTLELGDSALYLCASSLTGMDTEAFFGQGTRLTVV.

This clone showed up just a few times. The CDR3 loop reads CASSSDRLRAGELFF. The CDR3 region has the DNA TGTGCCAGCAGCTCAGACAGGCTTCGCGCCGGGGAGCTGTTTTTT. The rearrangement uses TRBV7-9 and TRBJ2-2; tentatively, D is TRBD1 (6 bases). This CDR3 region has 15 residues. Germline V gives CDR1 SEHNR, CDR2 FQNEAQ (reference sequence). V was pared by 4 bases and J by 6 bases, with 15 bases between.

The CDR3 here is CASSPTAISGVAAKNIQYF. Here the CDR3 DNA reads TGTGCCAGCAGCCCCACAGCGATTAGCGGGGTTGCGGCCAAAAACATTCAGTACTTC. The rearrangement links TRBV11-2 to TRBJ2-4, with 8 bases aligning to TRBD2. CDR1 is SGHAT and CDR2 is FQNNGV in the germline V gene. The length of the CDR3 is 19 residues. Losses at the gene ends were 5 bases for V and 1 base for J; bases not matched to a gene: 16.

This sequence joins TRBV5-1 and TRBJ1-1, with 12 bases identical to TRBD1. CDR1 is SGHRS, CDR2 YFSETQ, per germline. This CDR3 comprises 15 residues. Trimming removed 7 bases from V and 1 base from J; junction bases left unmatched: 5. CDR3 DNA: TGCGCCAGCGGCCGGGACAGGGGGCCGAACACTGAAGCTTTCTTT. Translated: CASGRDRGPNTEAFF.

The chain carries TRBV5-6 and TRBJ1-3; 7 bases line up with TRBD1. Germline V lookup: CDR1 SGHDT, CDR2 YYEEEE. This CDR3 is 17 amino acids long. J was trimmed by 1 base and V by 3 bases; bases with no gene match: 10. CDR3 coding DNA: TGTGCCAGCAGCTGGACAGGCTTGAAGGATTCTGGAAACACCATATATTTT. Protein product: CASSWTGLKDSGNTIYF.

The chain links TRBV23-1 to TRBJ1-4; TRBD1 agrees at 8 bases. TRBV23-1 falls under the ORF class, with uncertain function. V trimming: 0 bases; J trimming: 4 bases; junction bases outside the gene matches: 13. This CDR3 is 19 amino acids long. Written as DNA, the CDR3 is TGCGCCAGCAGTCAATCTAGACAGGGGAAACGGAGCGGTAATGAAAAACTGTTTTTT. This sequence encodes CASSQSRQGKRSGNEKLFF.

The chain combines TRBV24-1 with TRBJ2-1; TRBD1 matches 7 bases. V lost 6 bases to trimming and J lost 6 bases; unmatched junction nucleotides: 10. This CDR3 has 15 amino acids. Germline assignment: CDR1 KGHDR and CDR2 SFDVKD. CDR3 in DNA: TGTGCCACCAGTTCCACCGGGACAGACACCAATGAGCAGTTCTTC. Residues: CATSSTGTDTNEQFF.